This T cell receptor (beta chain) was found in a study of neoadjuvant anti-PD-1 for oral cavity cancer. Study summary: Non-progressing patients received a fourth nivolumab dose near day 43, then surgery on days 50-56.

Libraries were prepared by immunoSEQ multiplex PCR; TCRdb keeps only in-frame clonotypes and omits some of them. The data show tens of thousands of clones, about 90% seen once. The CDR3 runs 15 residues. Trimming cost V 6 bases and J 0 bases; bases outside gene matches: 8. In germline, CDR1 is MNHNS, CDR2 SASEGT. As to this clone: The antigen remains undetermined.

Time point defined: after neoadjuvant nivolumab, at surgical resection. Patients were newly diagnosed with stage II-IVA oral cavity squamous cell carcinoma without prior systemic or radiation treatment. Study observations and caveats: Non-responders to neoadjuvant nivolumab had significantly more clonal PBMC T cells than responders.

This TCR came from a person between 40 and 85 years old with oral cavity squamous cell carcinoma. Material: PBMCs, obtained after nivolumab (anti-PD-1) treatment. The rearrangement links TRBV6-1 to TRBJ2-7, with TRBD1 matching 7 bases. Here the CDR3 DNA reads TGTGCCAGCAGGGGGGACAGTTATAGCTCCTACGAGCAGTACTTC. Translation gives CASRGDSYSSYEQYF.